The 16 T cell receptor beta chains below all came from one sample that was sequenced in a study of shared clonotypes between healthy human individuals. The repertoire was sequenced with immunoSEQ multiplex PCR; TCRdb's copy has only in-frame clones and lacks some. The profile covers 2 million to 2.5 million clones, with 85% to 95% appearing a single time and 0.35% to 0.5% taken by the ten largest. Sequencing used naive CD4+ T cells from PBMCs. Specified subset: CD45RA+ positively selected. These receptors all stem from a man younger than 35 in good health. Some clones in this sample may be carry-over from other donors' samples.

The CDR3 nucleotides read TGTGCCAGCAGATCCGACTCTAGCGTTGGAACCGACAATGAGCAGTTCTTC. It encodes CASRSDSSVGTDNEQFF. The J gene is TRBJ2-1, the V gene TRBV27, with D tentatively TRBD2 (6 bases). Looked up from germline, CDR1 is MNHEY and CDR2 is SMNVEV (reference sequence). This CDR3 has 17 residues. With 6 bases removed from V and 5 bases from J, the gap between germline ends came to 23 bases.

The chain carries TRBV11-2 and TRBJ1-1; TRBD1 might be the D (5 bases). The germline gives CDR1 SGHAT, CDR2 FQNNGV. The CDR3 is 14 amino acids. Deletions cut 1 base from V and 7 bases from J, with 13 bases between. The CDR3 loop reads CASSLGNRQYEAFF. CDR3 coding DNA: TGTGCCAGCAGCTTAGGCAATCGACAGTATGAAGCTTTCTTT.

The chain couples TRBV6-5 to TRBJ2-7; 9 nucleotides agree with TRBD1. This CDR3 region has 14 residues. The germline CDR1 and CDR2 sequences are MNHEY and SVGAGI. The V and J ends lost 9 bases and 0 bases, in that order; junction bases with no gene match: 6. CDR3 DNA: TGTGCCAGTACCCGGGACAGGGACTCCTACGAGCAGTACTTC. As protein: CASTRDRDSYEQYF.

A word on this clone: This same CDR3 is encoded by further DNA sequences in the sample. The V call is TRBV7-3, the J call TRBJ2-3; D is unresolved. With 2 bases removed from V and 0 bases from J, the gap between germline ends came to 6 bases. The germline V gene encodes CDR1 SGHTA and CDR2 FQGTGA. This CDR3 contains 14 residues. The CDR3 nucleotides read TGTGCCAGCAGCTTAGGGCTGAGCACAGATACGCAGTATTTT. It is translated as CASSLGLSTDTQYF.

Notes on this clone: Additional DNA sequences in this sample encode the identical CDR3. The V call is TRBV30, the J call TRBJ1-4; D is perhaps TRBD1 (5 bases). Germline loops: CDR1 GTSNPN, CDR2 SVGIG (reference sequence). This CDR3 spans 14 amino acids. Trimming stripped 0 bases from V and 7 bases from J, with 12 bases between. CDR3 nucleotides: TGTGCCTGGAGTGTACGGGGCGGAGGTGAAAAACTGTTTTTT. It translates to CAWSVRGGGEKLFF.

As DNA, the CDR3 is TGCAGCGCAGGGACTAGTGGTTACTTC. Amino acids: CSAGTSGYF. V and J are TRBV29-1 and TRBJ2-5; 8 positions match TRBD2. CDR3 size: 9 residues. Germline V lookup: CDR1 SQVTM, CDR2 ANQGSEA. The trim removed 7 bases at V and 14 bases at J, leaving 6 bases unmatched.

This clone is a singleton in its sample. The chain links TRBV5-1 to TRBJ1-1; TRBD1 matches at 11 bases. Germline V gene lookup returns CDR1 SGHRS and CDR2 YFSETQ. This CDR3 has 15 amino acids. V was pared by 3 bases and J by 4 bases, with 5 bases of the junction left unmatched. Written as DNA, the CDR3 is TGCGCCAGCAGCTCCTTTGGGACAGGGGGCACTGAAGCTTTCTTT. Translation: CASSSFGTGGTEAFF. The variable domain in full, with the rest retrieved from reference TRBV5-1 and TRBJ1-1, is KAGVTQTPRYLIKTRGQQVTLSCSPISGHRSVSWYQQTPGQGLQFLFEYFSETQRNKGNFPGRFSGRQFSNSRSEMNVSTLELGDSALYLCASSSFGTGGTEAFFGQGTRLTVV.

The gene calls are TRBV29-1 and TRBJ1-4; 9 bases agree with TRBD1. From germline, CDR1 is SQVTM and CDR2 ANQGSEA. V gave up 6 bases and J gave up 11 bases; unmatched junction bases: 7. The CDR3 consists of 12 residues. The CDR3, as DNA: TGCAGCGTGGACAGGGGAGATGGGAAACTGTTTTTT. Translated: CSVDRGDGKLFF.

The V and J genes are TRBV5-4 and TRBJ2-4, with 9 bases that match TRBD2. Germline V CDR1 and CDR2: SGHNT, YYREEE (reference sequence). With V trimmed by 3 bases and J by 5 bases, 12 bases remained unmatched. This CDR3 contains 17 residues. The CDR3 protein is CASSSSRSGRVENIQYF. The DNA of the CDR3 is TGTGCCAGCAGCTCGTCCCGTAGCGGGAGAGTTGAAAACATTCAGTACTTC.

The V gene is TRBV2, the J gene TRBJ2-1; D remains ambiguous. The CDR3 loop spans 13 amino acids. Germline V gene sequence: CDR1 SNHLY, CDR2 FYNNEI. V lost 6 bases, J lost 5 bases, and 11 bases lay in between. CDR3 in amino acids: CASRGGPNNEQFF. CDR3 DNA: TGTGCCAGCAGAGGTGGACCGAACAATGAGCAGTTCTTC. The whole variable domain, remainder taken from reference TRBV2 and TRBJ2-1, is EPEVTQTPSHQVTQMGQEVILRCVPISNHLYFYWYRQILGQKVEFLVSFYNNEISEKSEIFDDQFSVERPDGSNFTLKIRSTKLEDSAMYFCASRGGPNNEQFFGPGTRLTVL.

The rearrangement joins TRBV6-6 to TRBJ1-5; 7 nucleotides align to TRBD1. The ends lost 6 bases at V and 0 bases at J; junction bases unmatched: 5. The CDR3 sequence is 15 residues long. Germline lookup yields CDR1 MNHNY and CDR2 SVGAGI (reference sequence). CDR3 protein: CASSLGQVSNQPQHF. The CDR3, as DNA: TGTGCCAGCAGCCTCGGACAGGTTAGCAATCAGCCCCAGCATTTT.

The chain combines TRBV19 with TRBJ2-6; 7 bases fit TRBD1. The CDR3 contains 17 residues. Losses at the gene ends were 2 bases for V and 0 bases for J; bases not matched to a gene: 4. CDR1 LNHDA and CDR2 SQIVND come from the germline V gene (reference sequence). This CDR3 is CASSIRGTASGANVLTF. As DNA, the CDR3 is TGTGCCAGTAGTATAAGAGGGACAGCCTCTGGGGCCAACGTCCTGACTTTC.

The CDR3 region is CASSTHGGGEQYF. The CDR3 coding sequence is TGTGCCAGCAGTACCCATGGGGGAGGCGAGCAGTACTTC. The V call is TRBV27, the J call TRBJ2-7; possibly TRBD2 for D (6 bases). CDR1 and CDR2 from the germline V gene are MNHEY and SMNVEV (reference sequence). The CDR3 spans 13 residues. Trimming left V 5 bases short and J 6 bases short, with 14 bases between.

The chain recombines TRBV28 with TRBJ1-1; TRBD1 aligns across 9 bases. This CDR3 has 17 amino acids. V lost 4 bases and J lost 0; bases outside the gene matches: 9. Germline values: CDR1 MDHEN, CDR2 SYDVKM. The CDR3 sequence is CASSSPGTGIMNTEAFF. The DNA of the CDR3 is TGTGCCAGCAGTTCACCAGGGACAGGGATAATGAACACTGAAGCTTTCTTT.

The CDR3 loop is CASSFDRVGYGYTF. CDR3 bases: TGCGCCAGCAGCTTCGACAGGGTGGGCTATGGCTACACCTTC. The rearrangement links TRBV5-1 to TRBJ1-2, with 7 bases that match TRBD1. CDR1 is SGHRS, CDR2 YFSETQ, per germline. J lost 4 bases, V lost 2 bases, and 5 bases had no gene match. CDR3 size: 14 residues. Supplemented by reference TRBV5-1 and TRBJ1-2, the full variable domain reads KAGVTQTPRYLIKTRGQQVTLSCSPISGHRSVSWYQQTPGQGLQFLFEYFSETQRNKGNFPGRFSGRQFSNSRSEMNVSTLELGDSALYLCASSFDRVGYGYTFGSGTRLTVV.

The chain is built from TRBV11-3 and TRBJ2-2; 9 bases align to TRBD2. The CDR3 runs 15 residues. Germline assignment: CDR1 SGHNT and CDR2 YENEEA. J lost 3 bases, V lost 1 base, and 0 bases had no gene match. The CDR3 spells CASSLGLADTGELFF. CDR3 DNA: TGTGCCAGCAGCTTAGGACTAGCGGACACCGGGGAGCTGTTTTTT. The full variable domain, with the rest looked up from reference TRBV11-3 and TRBJ2-2, is EAGVVQSPRYKIIEKKQPVAFWCNPISGHNTLYWYLQNLGQGPELLIRYENEEAVDDSQLPKDRFSAERLKGVDSTLKIQPAELGDSAVYLCASSLGLADTGELFFGEGSRLTVL.